The 30 T cell receptor beta chains below were found in one sample sequenced in a study of regulatory T cells in long-lasting Graves disease. Time point indicated: persistent/refractory GD, antithyroid drugs over 5 years with positive TRAb. Extracted RNA from PBMCs served as the source of the TCR library. Arm-PCR of CDR3 regions and iRepertoire HTBI primers were used to build TCR beta libraries. TCRdb reanalysed the multiplex PCR reads using MiXCR and keeps one entry per CDR3 protein. The data contain 300,000 or so distinct CDR3 sequences, around a fifth of them singletons. Sequencing was performed on peripheral blood mononuclear cells (PBMCs), taken when the disease was refractory, from a patient treated with antithyroid drugs. The receptors stem from a female donor with Graves disease.

This clonotype was detected a few times. The chain combines TRBV28 with TRBJ2-2; possible D gene TRBD1, 5 bases. This CDR3 has 17 residues. CDR1 and CDR2 from the germline V gene are MDHEN and SYDVKM. Trimming removed 4 bases from V and 7 bases from J, with 22 bases in between. The CDR3 loop is CASSSPGNKKMLGELFF. The CDR3, as DNA: TGTGCCAGCAGTTCCCCAGGGAATAAAAAAATGCTCGGGGAGCTGTTTTTT.

The gene calls are TRBV9 and TRBJ2-2; TRBD2 matches 10 bases. V lost 9 bases to trimming and J lost 1 base; unmatched junction nucleotides: 18. Looked up from germline, CDR1 is SGDLS and CDR2 is YYNGEE. The CDR3 extends over 19 amino acids. The CDR3 region has the DNA TGTGCCAACGCTACTCAGCCGGGACTAGCGTACGGGAACACCGGGGAGCTGTTTTTT. Translation gives CANATQPGLAYGNTGELFF. The whole variable domain, remainder taken from reference TRBV9 and TRBJ2-2, is DSGVTQTPKHLITATGQRVTLRCSPRSGDLSVYWYQQSLDQGLQFLIQYYNGEERAKGNILERFSAQQFPDLHSELNLSSLELGDSALYFCANATQPGLAYGNTGELFFGEGSRLTVL.

V is TRBV5-1 and J is TRBJ2-7, with 14 bases that match TRBD2. The germline CDR1 and CDR2 sequences are SGHRS and YFSETQ. The CDR3 runs to 15 residues. V trimming: 5 bases; J trimming: 6 bases; junction bases outside the gene matches: 7. The CDR3 bases are TGCGCCAGCAGTGGGACTAGCGGGAGCCTGCGCGAGCAGTACTTC. Translating gives CASSGTSGSLREQYF.

This rearrangement joins TRBV20-1 to TRBJ1-2; D is uncertain. V gave up 6 bases and J gave up 4 bases, with 15 bases separating them. The germline V gene has CDR1 DFQATT and CDR2 SNEGSKA (reference sequence). The CDR3 consists of 13 residues. As DNA, the CDR3 is TGCAGTGCCTTAGACGGGCTTGGCTATGGCTACACCTTC. Its translation is CSALDGLGYGYTF.

This clonotype was observed a few times. The V gene is TRBV11-2, the J gene TRBJ2-2; possible D gene TRBD1, 5 bases. Germline V gene data show CDR1 as SGHAT and CDR2 as FQNNGV. Trimming stripped 4 bases from V and 4 bases from J, with 22 bases between. The CDR3 loop spans 18 amino acids. In nucleotides, the CDR3 is TGTGCCAGCAGCTCACCATTAGGGCAGGGAATGTTCACCGGGGAGCTGTTTTTT. Translating it yields CASSSPLGQGMFTGELFF.

The rearrangement uses TRBV6-1 and TRBJ2-3; TRBD2 matches 9 bases. Germline CDR1 and CDR2: MNHNS and SASEGT. This CDR3 is 15 amino acids long. V was pared by 2 bases and J by 5 bases, with 5 bases of the junction left unmatched. The DNA of the CDR3 is TGTGCCAGCAGTGAATGGCTAGCGGGAAAAGATACGCAGTATTTT. Its protein is CASSEWLAGKDTQYF.

The CDR3 coding sequence is TGTGCCAGCAGCCCAGAGGTCGGTGGCTACACCTTC. Amino acid sequence: CASSPEVGGYTF. This chain joins TRBV2 and TRBJ1-2; the D is unclear. Per the germline V gene, CDR1 is SNHLY and CDR2 is FYNNEI. This CDR3 contains 12 residues. V was cut by 6 bases and J by 7 bases, with 12 bases left in between. Drawing the rest from reference TRBV2 and TRBJ1-2, the complete variable domain is EPEVTQTPSHQVTQMGQEVILRCVPISNHLYFYWYRQILGQKVEFLVSFYNNEISEKSEIFDDQFSVERPDGSNFTLKIRSTKLEDSAMYFCASSPEVGGYTFGSGTRLTVV.

A remark on this clonotype: A much larger clone differs from this one at a single base, so this may be a read error. This rearrangement joins TRBV7-8 to TRBJ1-2; perhaps TRBD1 as D (5 bases). Germline-derived CDR1 and CDR2 are SGHVS and FQNEAQ. The V end was cut by 0 bases, the J end by 7 bases, with 18 bases between. The CDR3 length is 16 residues. The DNA of the CDR3 is TGTGCCAGCAGCTTAGCAGGTGGGGCGCCAGCGAGTGGCTACACCTTC. It yields the protein CASSLAGGAPASGYTF. The full variable domain, in which reference TRBV7-8 and TRBJ1-2 provide the parts outside the CDR3, is GAGVSQSPRYKVAKRGQDVALRCDPISGHVSLFWYQQALGQGPEFLTYFQNEAQLDKSGLPSDRFFAERPEGSVSTLKIQRTQQEDSAVYLCASSLAGGAPASGYTFGSGTRLTVV.

Worth noting for this clonotype: No DNA is shown, since the ends of the CDR3 on it are uncertain; the CDR3 is the one TCRdb lists. The rearrangement links TRBV7-2 to TRBJ1-1; the D call of TRBD1 is as the table states it, not checked on the DNA. The CDR3 adds up to 14 amino acids, both ends counted. From germline, CDR1 is SGHTA and CDR2 FQGNSA. CDR3 protein: CASSWGRGNTEALF.

The table lists this clonotype with many counts. The rearrangement joins TRBV29-1 to TRBJ1-1; D is uncertain. V was trimmed by 6 bases and J by 0 bases, leaving 8 bases between them. The CDR3 consists of 12 residues. The germline gives CDR1 SQVTM, CDR2 ANQGSEA. The CDR3 DNA reads as TGCAGCGTCGTCCTCATGAACACTGAAGCTTTCTTT. This sequence encodes CSVVLMNTEAFF.

This clonotype was seen at least ten times. The rearrangement links TRBV20-1 to TRBJ2-5; 7 bases map to TRBD1. In germline, CDR1 is DFQATT, CDR2 SNEGSKA (reference sequence). CDR3 length: 11 amino acids. V shed 4 bases, J shed 6 bases, and the junction held 2 bases outside the gene matches. The CDR3 here is CSATGGQTQYF. As DNA, the CDR3 is TGCAGTGCTACAGGGGGACAGACCCAGTACTTC.

This clonotype was recorded many times. The J gene is TRBJ1-1, the V gene TRBV10-3, with a tentative D call TRBD1 (5 bases). Germline assignment: CDR1 ENHRY and CDR2 SYGVKD. The CDR3 covers 14 residues. Trimming left V 3 bases short and J 1 base short, with 9 bases between. CDR3 protein: CAISDGTANTEAFF. CDR3 in DNA: TGTGCCATCAGTGATGGGACGGCGAACACTGAAGCTTTCTTT.

This clonotype was seen ten or more times. The rearrangement joins TRBV3-1 to TRBJ2-5; 10 bases map to TRBD1. Trimming took 1 base from V and 4 from J; bases not matched to a gene: 3. The CDR3 length is 15 residues. The V gene's germline CDR1 is LGHDT and CDR2 YNNKEL (reference sequence). The CDR3: CASSQGTGGGETQYF. As DNA, the CDR3 is TGTGCCAGCAGCCAAGGGACAGGGGGGGGAGAGACCCAGTACTTC.

The V call is TRBV12-3 or TRBV12-4, the J call TRBJ2-4, with D unresolved. The CDR3 has 14 residues. Trimming took 6 bases from V and 2 from J, leaving 11 bases between them. The CDR3: CASSPRLSKNIQYF. In DNA form, the CDR3 reads TGTGCCAGCAGCCCTAGGCTATCCAAAAACATTCAGTACTTC.

About this clonotype: Germline is not matched at one junction end, which may reflect a read error. The chain couples TRBV2 to TRBJ1-5, with unresolved D. Germline V CDR1 and CDR2: SNHLY, FYNNEI. The CDR3 has 17 residues. This chain's CDR3 is CASGDRRQKYSNQPQHF. The CDR3 coding sequence is TGTGCCAGCGGTGATCGGCGTCAGAAGTATAGCAATCAGCCCCAGCACTTT.

This clonotype was counted ten times or more. This sequence joins TRBV3-1 and TRBJ1-2; 10 nucleotides align to TRBD1. The CDR3 is 14 amino acids. The germline V gene encodes CDR1 LGHDT and CDR2 YNNKEL (reference sequence). With 5 bases clipped from V and 6 bases from J, the junction kept 6 bases outside the gene matches. The CDR3 region is CASSGDRGSDGYTF. In DNA, the CDR3 is TGTGCCAGCAGCGGGGACAGGGGTTCGGATGGCTACACCTTC.

This clonotype came up many times. The rearrangement joins TRBV7-2 to TRBJ1-2; D might be TRBD1 (5 bases). CDR3 length equals 18 residues. CDR1 is SGHTA, CDR2 FQGNSA, per germline. The V gene lost 1 base and the J gene lost 5 bases, with 23 bases spanning the gap. The DNA for the CDR3 is TGTGCCAGCAGCTTAGTCTGGGGAGGGGCCGTTGGAATTTATGGCTACACCTTC. Its protein product is CASSLVWGGAVGIYGYTF.

This clonotype was detected many times. The chain is built from TRBV27 and TRBJ2-3; 13 bases are shared with TRBD2. The V gene end was trimmed by 5 bases and the J gene end by 3 bases; junction bases not matched to a gene: 5. Germline-derived CDR1 and CDR2 are MNHEY and SMNVEV (reference sequence). CDR3 length: 16 amino acids. The CDR3 nucleotides are TGTGCCAGCAGTGCCCGACTAGCGGGAGGTACAGATACGCAGTATTTT. This sequence encodes CASSARLAGGTDTQYF.

This clonotype was counted many times. The V gene is TRBV20-1, the J gene TRBJ1-2, with D possibly being TRBD1 (5 bases). V dropped 6 bases and J dropped 7 bases, with 21 bases sitting between them. The CDR3 has 14 residues. Looked up from germline, CDR1 is DFQATT and CDR2 is SNEGSKA (reference sequence). The DNA for the CDR3 is TGCAGTGCCACTACCGGGACGGCGGCGGGTGGCTACACCTTC. The encoded protein is CSATTGTAAGGYTF.

The chain joins TRBV12-3 or TRBV12-4 to TRBJ2-1; no clear D. The V end was cut by 5 bases, the J end by 12 bases, with 14 bases between. The CDR3 has 12 residues. CDR3 nucleotide sequence: TGTGCCAGCAGTCCAGACCCCGATGGGCAGTTCTTC. The encoded protein is CASSPDPDGQFF.

This clonotype showed up just a few times. The V and J genes are TRBV7-2 and TRBJ2-5, with TRBD1 identical over 12 bases. The V gene's germline CDR1 is SGHTA and CDR2 FQGNSA. The V and J ends lost 5 bases and 5 bases, in that order; junction bases with no gene match: 12. The CDR3 extends over 17 amino acids. The CDR3 nucleotides read TGTGCCAGCAGCCCTGGGACAGGGGGCGCCTCTGTGGAGACCCAGTACTTC. This sequence encodes CASSPGTGGASVETQYF.

This clonotype showed up many times. The J gene is TRBJ1-5, the V gene TRBV20-1; D remains ambiguous. The CDR3 spans 13 residues. V was shortened by 3 bases and J by 3 bases, with 9 bases between the two germline ends. The V gene's germline CDR1 is DFQATT and CDR2 SNEGSKA (reference sequence). The CDR3 is CSASGPINQPQHF. CDR3 nucleotides: TGCAGTGCTAGCGGGCCGATCAATCAGCCCCAGCATTTT.

This clonotype appeared many times. The chain has TRBV7-8 and TRBJ2-7, with TRBD2 identical over 7 bases. The J segment lost 4 bases and the V segment lost 4 bases, leaving 4 bases of the junction unmatched. The germline V gene encodes CDR1 SGHVS and CDR2 FQNEAQ. CDR3 length: 13 amino acids. The DNA for the CDR3 is TGTGCCAGCAGCTGGGACGGGGGGTACGAGCAGTACTTC. Its protein product is CASSWDGGYEQYF.

This clonotype has only a few counts. V usage is TRBV9 and J usage is TRBJ1-6, with D uncertain. Per germline, CDR1 SGDLS and CDR2 YYNGEE. CDR3 size: 14 residues. V lost 2 bases, J lost 9 bases, and 12 bases lay in between. The CDR3 reads CASSVQQNGSPLHF. The CDR3 DNA reads as TGTGCCAGCAGCGTGCAGCAAAACGGTTCACCCCTCCACTTT.

Points on this clonotype: A much larger clone is a single base away; this may be a read error. This CDR3 is missing its conserved last phenylalanine or tryptophan, likely due to a read error. CDR3 in amino acids: CASSRNEKLFL. The CDR3 DNA is TGTGCCAGCAGCCGTAATGAAAAACTGTTTTTG. The chain uses TRBV7-9 and TRBJ1-4, with D uncertain. The germline CDR1 and CDR2 sequences are SEHNR and FQNEAQ (reference sequence). The CDR3 sequence is 11 residues long. Between the trimmed V and J ends, which lost 5 bases and 4 bases, there was a span of 2 bases.

The chain recombines TRBV24-1 with TRBJ2-2; D tentatively fits TRBD1 or TRBD2 (6 bases each). Looked up from germline, CDR1 is KGHDR and CDR2 is SFDVKD. V was clipped by 4 bases and J by 4 bases, with 9 bases between them. This CDR3 comprises 14 residues. CDR3 protein: CATSERGATGELFF. In nucleotides, the CDR3 is TGTGCCACCAGTGAGAGGGGGGCCACCGGGGAGCTGTTTTTT.

The chain joins TRBV20-1 to TRBJ1-5; maybe TRBD1 (6 bases). The CDR3 has 15 residues. Deletions cut 0 bases from V and 2 bases from J, with 11 bases between. Germline CDR1 DFQATT, CDR2 SNEGSKA (reference sequence). The CDR3, as DNA: TGCAGTGCTAGAGATAGGGGGAGAGGCAATCAGCCCCAGCATTTT. It codes for CSARDRGRGNQPQHF.

The chain has TRBV30 and TRBJ1-2, with 7 bases lining up with TRBD1. CDR1 is GTSNPN, CDR2 SVGIG, per germline (reference sequence). The V gene end was trimmed by 2 bases and the J gene end by 7 bases; junction bases not matched to a gene: 10. The CDR3 is 14 amino acids. The CDR3 spells CAWSFGSRGVGYTF. As DNA, the CDR3 is TGTGCCTGGAGTTTCGGTTCCAGGGGGGTTGGCTACACCTTC. The entire variable domain, with the rest obtained from reference TRBV30 and TRBJ1-2, is as follows: SQTIHQWPATLVQPVGSPLSLECTVEGTSNPNLYWYRQAAGRGLQLLFYSVGIGQISSEVPQNLSASRPQDRQFILSSKKLLLSDSGFYLCAWSFGSRGVGYTFGSGTRLTVV.

This clonotype was counted at least ten times. The chain carries TRBV7-3 and TRBJ2-2, with D unclear. This CDR3 has 13 residues. CDR1 is SGHTA, CDR2 FQGTGA, per germline. The V end was cut by 5 bases, the J end by 0 bases, with 4 bases between. The CDR3 region is CASSTTNTGELFF. CDR3 sequence (DNA): TGTGCCAGCAGCACAACGAACACCGGGGAGCTGTTTTTT.

This clonotype was observed a few times. This rearrangement joins TRBV27 to TRBJ2-2, with D maybe TRBD2 (6 bases). Between the trimmed V and J ends, which lost 4 bases and 5 bases, there was a span of 20 bases. Germline V gene sequence: CDR1 MNHEY, CDR2 SMNVEV (reference sequence). The CDR3 is 17 amino acids. DNA of the CDR3: TGTGCCAGCAGTTCCTACCGGTTCCAGGCGGGGACCGGGGAGCTGTTTTTT. Translated, it gives CASSSYRFQAGTGELFF.